This TCR beta chain derives from a study of blood T cell repertoires in COVID-19. The wider study: COVID-19 samples, acute and convalescent, were from the United States, Italy and Spain. From T cells, B-cell-depleted T cells, or PBMCs came the material, which was cDNA or gDNA.

The CDR3 spans 16 residues. Germline CDR1 is MRHNA and CDR2 is SNTAGT. Trimming took 6 bases from V and 0 from J; bases not matched to a gene: 10. Per the study methods: Estimated nucleated cell counts came from reference gene primer amplification. Clones were read by immunoSEQ multiplex PCR, and TCRdb kept only the in-frame ones, dropping some. V and J calls and clone size are given by that table; D and trimming were obtained from the DNA. The data hold just over 150,000 clones, with 75% to 85% observed a single time. This clone was picked up a small number of times. The sample was peripheral blood. The TCR originated in a man in his fifties or sixties with acute or convalescent COVID-19. The J gene is TRBJ1-1, the V gene TRBV6-4; 7 positions match TRBD1. The CDR3 region has the DNA TGTGCCAGCAGCACCCACCCGGGACAGCTGAACACTGAAGCTTTCTTT. It is translated as CASSTHPGQLNTEAFF.